The 21 T cell receptor beta chains reported below all come from one sample, sequenced in a study of blood T cell repertoires in COVID-19. Sequenced by immunoSEQ multiplex PCR; TCRdb stores in-frame clones only, minus some. The sample shows some 210,000 clones, 81% of them seen only once. Sequencing was carried out using PBMCs or T cells enriched from blood (not recorded which). These TCRs come from a woman aged 45 to 65 with acute COVID-19.

This clone was counted once. The CDR3, as DNA: TGCGCCAGCAGCCATACAGGGTTCGCTGAAGCTTTCTTT. Amino acids: CASSHTGFAEAFF. The V gene is TRBV4-1, the J gene TRBJ1-1, with TRBD1 as a possible D gene (6 bases). CDR1 is MGHRA and CDR2 is YSYEKL in the germline V gene. The length of the CDR3 is 13 residues. V lost 3 bases, J lost 6 bases, and 11 bases lay in between.

V usage is TRBV10-3 and J usage is TRBJ2-7; tentative D call: TRBD1 (5 bases). Per the germline V gene, CDR1 is ENHRY and CDR2 is SYGVKD. The V end lost 7 bases, the J end lost 3 bases, and 13 bases lay between the germline ends. The CDR3 contains 13 residues. CDR3: CAIKGRANYEQYF. The CDR3, as DNA: TGTGCCATCAAGGGCAGGGCAAACTACGAGCAGTACTTC.

This clone has more than one count but fewer than ten. This chain links TRBV7-2 with TRBJ1-4; D is perhaps TRBD1 (6 bases). Germline assignment: CDR1 SGHTA and CDR2 FQGNSA. V was pared by 5 bases and J by 10 bases, with 20 bases between. This CDR3 has 15 amino acids. The CDR3 sequence is CASSPTYAGARKLFF. The CDR3 DNA reads TGTGCCAGCAGCCCAACATATGCGGGGGCAAGAAAACTGTTTTTT.

This sequence joins TRBV5-1 and TRBJ2-7, with 7 bases that match TRBD1. The CDR3 length is 15 residues. The trim removed 4 bases at V and 3 bases at J, leaving 10 bases unmatched. Germline V gives CDR1 SGHRS, CDR2 YFSETQ. In DNA form, the CDR3 reads TGCGCCAGCAGCATAACAGGGGTCTCCAACTACGAGCAGTACTTC. Encoded protein: CASSITGVSNYEQYF.

This clone was counted a single time. The chain has TRBV7-8 and TRBJ1-1, with 7 nucleotides matching TRBD1. CDR1 is SGHVS, CDR2 FQNEAQ, per germline. The CDR3 sequence is 18 residues long. V gave up 2 bases and J gave up 3 bases; unmatched junction bases: 15. The CDR3: CASSLIWQGGSGDTEAFF. CDR3 bases: TGTGCCAGCAGCTTAATCTGGCAGGGGGGATCCGGGGACACTGAAGCTTTCTTT.

The J gene is TRBJ2-7, the V gene TRBV27; no clear D. Germline V lookup: CDR1 MNHEY, CDR2 SMNVEV (reference sequence). The CDR3 runs to 13 residues. Trimming stripped 4 bases from V and 3 bases from J, with 10 bases between. CDR3 coding DNA: TGTGCCAGCAGTTCTTCTAACAGCTACGAGCAGTACTTC. Translating gives CASSSSNSYEQYF.

The V call is TRBV19, the J call TRBJ2-7; 10 bases map to TRBD2. The CDR3 extends over 15 amino acids. With 2 bases clipped from V and 5 bases from J, the junction kept 6 bases outside the gene matches. Germline values: CDR1 LNHDA, CDR2 SQIVND (reference sequence). DNA for the CDR3: TGTGCCAGTAGTATATTCACTAGCGGGACGGACGAGCAGTACTTC. Translation: CASSIFTSGTDEQYF.

V gene TRBV15 combines with J gene TRBJ1-5; 8 positions match TRBD1. CDR1 is LNHNV, CDR2 YYDKDF, per germline (reference sequence). The CDR3 consists of 14 residues. Germline trimming cut 3 bases from V and 2 bases from J; bases unmatched to any gene: 0. CDR3 in amino acids: CATSRTGGNQPQHF. CDR3 sequence (DNA): TGTGCCACCAGCAGGACAGGGGGCAATCAGCCCCAGCATTTT. The full variable domain, its missing parts supplied by reference TRBV15 and TRBJ1-5, is DAMVIQNPRYQVTQFGKPVTLSCSQTLNHNVMYWYQQKSSQAPKLLFHYYDKDFNNEADTPDNFQSRRPNTSFCFLDIRSPGLGDTAMYLCATSRTGGNQPQHFGDGTRLSIL.

This chain links TRBV30 with TRBJ2-2; D uncertain. Trimming removed 0 bases at V and 4 bases at J, with 9 bases between. Germline V gene data show CDR1 as GTSNPN and CDR2 as SVGIG (reference sequence). The CDR3 is 14 amino acids. The CDR3 sequence: CAWSVLSSTGELFF. Here the CDR3 DNA reads TGTGCCTGGAGTGTCCTTAGCTCCACCGGGGAGCTGTTTTTT.

This rearrangement joins TRBV5-1 to TRBJ1-4; D ambiguous. The CDR3 spans 13 residues. V lost 4 bases, J lost 3 bases, and 7 bases lay in between. The germline gives CDR1 SGHRS, CDR2 YFSETQ. Here the CDR3 reads CASSRSSNEKLFF. As DNA, the CDR3 is TGCGCCAGCAGCAGAAGCTCTAATGAAAAACTGTTTTTT.

This clone was counted only a few times. The chain couples TRBV21-1 to TRBJ1-2; TRBD1, the table's D call, lacks a check against the DNA. TRBV21-1 is tagged as a pseudogene. The CDR3 sequence is 13 residues long. The CDR3 region has the DNA TGTGCCAGCGCCGGGACACTCAACTATGGCTACACCTTC. Translating it yields CASAGTLNYGYTF.

In this sample, this clone turned up once. The chain combines TRBV5-8 with TRBJ1-1; D not resolved. The CDR3 totals 13 residues. Trimming removed 2 bases from V and 6 bases from J, with 11 bases in between. The germline V gene encodes CDR1 SGHTS and CDR2 YDEGEE. CDR3 in DNA: TGTGCCAGCAGCTTCCTGGGGAGCGCTGAAGCTTTCTTT. Protein: CASSFLGSAEAFF.

The V gene is TRBV6-2 or TRBV6-3, the J gene TRBJ2-1, with TRBD2 matching 8 bases. Trimming at V came to 2 bases and at J to 15 bases, leaving 12 bases not matched to a gene. This CDR3 is built from 14 residues. Germline V gene data show CDR1 as MNHEY and CDR2 as SVGEGT. The CDR3, as DNA: TGTGCCAGCAGTTACGACGGACTAGCTACTCGTCTGTTCTTC. Translating gives CASSYDGLATRLFF.

The gene calls are TRBV19 and TRBJ1-2; perhaps TRBD1 as D (6 bases). The CDR3 loop spans 13 amino acids. Germline CDR1 is LNHDA and CDR2 is SQIVND (reference sequence). Trimming removed 8 bases from V and 0 bases from J, with 10 bases in between. CDR3 residues: CASQDSANYGYTF. CDR3 in DNA: TGTGCCAGTCAGGACAGCGCTAACTATGGCTACACCTTC.

The chain joins TRBV28 to TRBJ2-7; D unclear. Germline V gives CDR1 MDHEN, CDR2 SYDVKM. Trimming removed 2 bases from V and 3 bases from J, with 11 bases in between. The CDR3 is 14 residues long. The CDR3: CASSLQALLYEQYF. The CDR3 nucleotides are TGTGCCAGCAGTTTACAAGCGCTACTCTACGAGCAGTACTTC. Full variable domain (outside the CDR3, taken from reference TRBV28 and TRBJ2-7): DVKVTQSSRYLVKRTGEKVFLECVQDMDHENMFWYRQDPGLGLRLIYFSYDVKMKEKGDIPEGYSVSREKKERFSLILESASTNQTSMYLCASSLQALLYEQYFGPGTRLTVT.

The chain has TRBV5-4 and TRBJ2-2, with TRBD1 matching over 7 bases. V lost 4 bases to trimming and J lost 2 bases; unmatched junction nucleotides: 5. The CDR3 has 15 residues. Germline CDR1 SGHNT, CDR2 YYREEE (reference sequence). CDR3 coding DNA: TGTGCCAGCAGCCCAAGAGGGGGCAACACCGGGGAGCTGTTTTTT. As protein: CASSPRGGNTGELFF.

The chain uses TRBV25-1 and TRBJ1-2; no clear D gene. V was clipped by 3 bases and J by 5 bases, with 10 bases between them. Germline V lookup: CDR1 MGHDK, CDR2 SYGVNS. CDR3 size: 13 residues. CDR3: CASSDGSAYGYTF. The CDR3 nucleotides are TGTGCCAGCAGTGATGGTTCTGCGTATGGCTACACCTTC.

DNA for the CDR3: TGTGCCAGCAGCTCATCCTCCGGGACAGTTTCTGAAGCTTTCTTT. Residues: CASSSSSGTVSEAFF. The chain uses TRBV7-9 and TRBJ1-1; 7 nucleotides match TRBD1. Germline V gene data show CDR1 as SEHNR and CDR2 as FQNEAQ (reference sequence). This CDR3 is 15 amino acids long. After removal of 4 bases from V and 6 bases from J, the junction contained 11 bases not matched to a gene.

The J gene is TRBJ2-1, the V gene TRBV4-1, with TRBD2 matching 10 bases. Germline V gene sequence: CDR1 MGHRA, CDR2 YSYEKL. V lost 2 bases and J lost 9; bases outside the gene matches: 13. The CDR3 consists of 17 residues. CDR3 bases: TGCGCCAGCAGCCAATTTCCTAGCGGGGGACCATTAATTGAGCAGTTCTTC. Translating gives CASSQFPSGGPLIEQFF.

The chain is built from TRBV24-1 and TRBJ1-2; the D gene is possibly TRBD1 (5 bases). Germline-derived CDR1 and CDR2 are KGHDR and SFDVKD. This CDR3 comprises 13 residues. Trimming shortened V by 4 bases and J by 7 bases, and 12 bases separated the two germline ends. The CDR3 region is CATSEAGSSGYTF. In DNA, the CDR3 is TGTGCCACCAGTGAAGCAGGGTCTTCTGGCTACACCTTC.

The V call is TRBV3-1 (or the pseudogene TRBV3-2), the J call TRBJ2-3, with 11 bases matching TRBD2. CDR1 is LGHDT and CDR2 is YNNKEL in the germline V gene (reference sequence). This CDR3 is built from 15 residues. The J segment lost 5 bases and the V segment lost 2 bases, leaving 3 bases of the junction unmatched. CDR3 coding DNA: TGTGCCAGCAGCCAAACTAGCGGGAGCCTAGATACGCAGTATTTT. It specifies CASSQTSGSLDTQYF.